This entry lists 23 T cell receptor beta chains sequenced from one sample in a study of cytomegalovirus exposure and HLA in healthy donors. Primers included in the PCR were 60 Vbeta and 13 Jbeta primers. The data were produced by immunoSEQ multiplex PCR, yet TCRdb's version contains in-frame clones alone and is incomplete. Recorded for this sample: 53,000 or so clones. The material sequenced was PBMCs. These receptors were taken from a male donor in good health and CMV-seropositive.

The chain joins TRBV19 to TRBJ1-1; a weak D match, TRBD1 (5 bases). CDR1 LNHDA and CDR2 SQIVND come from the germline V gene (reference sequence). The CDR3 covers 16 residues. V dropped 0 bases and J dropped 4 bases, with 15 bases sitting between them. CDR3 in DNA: TGTGCCAGTAGTATAGATCGGGGGAGGGGCCCCACTGAAGCTTTCTTT. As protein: CASSIDRGRGPTEAFF. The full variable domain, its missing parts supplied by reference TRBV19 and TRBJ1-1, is DGGITQSPKYLFRKEGQNVTLSCEQNLNHDAMYWYRQDPGQGLRLIYYSQIVNDFQKGDIAEGYSVSREKKESFPLTVTSAQKNPTAFYLCASSIDRGRGPTEAFFGQGTRLTVV.

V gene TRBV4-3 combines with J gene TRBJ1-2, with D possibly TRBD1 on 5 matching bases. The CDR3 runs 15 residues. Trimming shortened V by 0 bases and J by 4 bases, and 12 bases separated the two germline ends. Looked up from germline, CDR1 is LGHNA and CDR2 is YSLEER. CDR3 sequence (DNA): TGCGCCAGCAGCCAAGAATGGGGCCTCCCCTATGGCTACACCTTC. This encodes CASSQEWGLPYGYTF.

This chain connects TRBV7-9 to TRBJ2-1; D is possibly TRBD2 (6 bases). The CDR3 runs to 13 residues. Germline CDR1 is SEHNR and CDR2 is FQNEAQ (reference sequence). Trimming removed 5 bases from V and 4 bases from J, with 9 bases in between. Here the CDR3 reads CASSRSGYNEQFF. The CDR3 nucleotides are TGTGCCAGCAGCCGAAGCGGGTACAATGAGCAGTTCTTC.

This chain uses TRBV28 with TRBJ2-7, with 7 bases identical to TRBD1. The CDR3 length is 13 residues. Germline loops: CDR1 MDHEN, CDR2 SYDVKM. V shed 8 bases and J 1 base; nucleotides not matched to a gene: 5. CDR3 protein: CASWRQGSYEQYF. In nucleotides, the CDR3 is TGTGCCAGCTGGAGACAGGGATCCTACGAGCAGTACTTC. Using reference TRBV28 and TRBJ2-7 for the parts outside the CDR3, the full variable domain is DVKVTQSSRYLVKRTGEKVFLECVQDMDHENMFWYRQDPGLGLRLIYFSYDVKMKEKGDIPEGYSVSREKKERFSLILESASTNQTSMYLCASWRQGSYEQYFGPGTRLTVT.

CDR3 nucleotide sequence: TGTGCCAGTAGTATAGATAGGTGGGCGGGGGGCAGTACAGATACGCAGTATTTT. Protein: CASSIDRWAGGSTDTQYF. The chain links TRBV19 to TRBJ2-3; 8 bases align to TRBD2. CDR1 and CDR2 from the germline V gene are LNHDA and SQIVND (reference sequence). The CDR3 is 18 residues long. The trim removed 0 bases at V and 3 bases at J, leaving 11 bases unmatched.

CDR3 nucleotide sequence: TGTGCCAGCAGCCAAGACCGGAGCTCCTATAATTCACCCCTCCACTTT. Translated, it gives CASSQDRSSYNSPLHF. V and J are TRBV4-2 and TRBJ1-6; D gene unclear. Trimming cost V 0 bases and J 0 bases, with 6 bases left between them. Germline V gene data show CDR1 as LGHNA and CDR2 as YNFKEQ. CDR3 length: 16 residues.

For the CDR3, the DNA is TGTGCCAGCTCACCAACGGGACAGTACACTGAAGCTTTCTTT. Protein product: CASSPTGQYTEAFF. The chain recombines TRBV18 with TRBJ1-1; 7 positions agree with TRBD1. The germline V gene has CDR1 KGHSH and CDR2 LQKENI. The CDR3 is 14 amino acids. The J segment lost 3 bases and the V segment lost 2 bases, leaving 3 bases of the junction unmatched.

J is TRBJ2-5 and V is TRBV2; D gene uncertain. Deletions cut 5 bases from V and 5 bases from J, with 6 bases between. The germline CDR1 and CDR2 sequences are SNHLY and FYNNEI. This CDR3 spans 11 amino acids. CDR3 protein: CASSLSETQYF. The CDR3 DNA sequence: TGTGCCAGCAGTCTCTCTGAGACCCAGTACTTC.

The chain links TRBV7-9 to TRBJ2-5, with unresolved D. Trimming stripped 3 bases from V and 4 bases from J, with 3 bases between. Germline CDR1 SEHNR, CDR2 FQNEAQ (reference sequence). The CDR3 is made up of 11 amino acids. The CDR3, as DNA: TGTGCCAGCAGCTTCTCAGAGACCCAGTACTTC. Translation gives CASSFSETQYF.

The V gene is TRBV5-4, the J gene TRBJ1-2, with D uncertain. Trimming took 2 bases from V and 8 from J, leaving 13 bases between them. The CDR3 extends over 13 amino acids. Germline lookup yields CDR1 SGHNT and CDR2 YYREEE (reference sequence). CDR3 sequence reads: CASSLNAAGGYTF. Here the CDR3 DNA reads TGTGCCAGCAGCTTAAATGCGGCGGGGGGCTACACCTTC.

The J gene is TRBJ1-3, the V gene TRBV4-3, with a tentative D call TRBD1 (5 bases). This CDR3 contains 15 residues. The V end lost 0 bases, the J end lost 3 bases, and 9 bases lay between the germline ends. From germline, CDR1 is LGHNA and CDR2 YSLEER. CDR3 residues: CASSQDRDLGNTIYF. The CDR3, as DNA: TGCGCCAGCAGCCAAGACAGGGATCTTGGAAACACCATATATTTT.

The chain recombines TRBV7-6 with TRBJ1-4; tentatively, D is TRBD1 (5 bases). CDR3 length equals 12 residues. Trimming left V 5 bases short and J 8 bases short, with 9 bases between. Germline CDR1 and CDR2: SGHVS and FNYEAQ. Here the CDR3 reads CASSRTLEKLFF. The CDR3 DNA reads TGTGCCAGCAGCCGGACACTCGAAAAACTGTTTTTT. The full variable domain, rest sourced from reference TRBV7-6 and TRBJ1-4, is GAGVSQSPRYKVTKRGQDVALRCDPISGHVSLYWYRQALGQGPEFLTYFNYEAQQDKSGLPNDRFSAERPEGSISTLTIQRTEQRDSAMYRCASSRTLEKLFFGSGTQLSVL.

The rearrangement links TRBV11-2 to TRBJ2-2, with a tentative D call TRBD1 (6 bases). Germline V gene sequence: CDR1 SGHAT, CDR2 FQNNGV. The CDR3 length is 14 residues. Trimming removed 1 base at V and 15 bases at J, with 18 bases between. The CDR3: CASSLVSGTRIVFF. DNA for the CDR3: TGTGCCAGCAGCTTAGTATCGGGGACACGAATAGTGTTTTTT.

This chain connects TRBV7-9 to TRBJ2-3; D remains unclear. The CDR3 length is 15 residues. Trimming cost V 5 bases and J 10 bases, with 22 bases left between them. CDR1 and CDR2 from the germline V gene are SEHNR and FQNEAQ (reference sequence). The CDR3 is CASSPRPSSNAAQYF. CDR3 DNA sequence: TGTGCCAGCAGCCCGCGACCTTCCTCCAACGCGGCGCAGTATTTT.

The CDR3 region is CASSLVSVGQTNTGELFF. The CDR3 nucleotides read TGTGCCAGCAGTTTAGTTAGCGTCGGGCAAACGAACACCGGGGAGCTGTTTTTT. The chain couples TRBV27 to TRBJ2-2; D may be TRBD2 (5 bases). The CDR3 covers 18 residues. Trimming removed 2 bases from V and 0 bases from J, with 16 bases in between. Germline lookup yields CDR1 MNHEY and CDR2 SMNVEV (reference sequence).

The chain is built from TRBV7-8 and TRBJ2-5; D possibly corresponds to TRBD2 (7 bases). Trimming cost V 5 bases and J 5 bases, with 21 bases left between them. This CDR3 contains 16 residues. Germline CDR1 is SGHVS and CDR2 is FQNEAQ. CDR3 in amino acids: CASSPESAGAGETQYF. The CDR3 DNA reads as TGTGCCAGCAGCCCGGAATCGGCGGGGGCGGGGGAGACCCAGTACTTC.

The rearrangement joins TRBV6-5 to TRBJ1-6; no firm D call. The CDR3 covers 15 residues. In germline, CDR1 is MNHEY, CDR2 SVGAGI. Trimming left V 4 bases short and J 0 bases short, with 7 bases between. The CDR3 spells CASSSGSSYNSPLHF. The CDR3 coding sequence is TGTGCCAGCAGTTCTGGGAGCTCCTATAATTCACCCCTCCACTTT.

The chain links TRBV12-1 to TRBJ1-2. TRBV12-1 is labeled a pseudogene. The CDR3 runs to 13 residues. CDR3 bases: TGTGCCAGCAGCTTTCCTACCCTCTATAGCTACACCTTC. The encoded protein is CASSFPTLYSYTF.

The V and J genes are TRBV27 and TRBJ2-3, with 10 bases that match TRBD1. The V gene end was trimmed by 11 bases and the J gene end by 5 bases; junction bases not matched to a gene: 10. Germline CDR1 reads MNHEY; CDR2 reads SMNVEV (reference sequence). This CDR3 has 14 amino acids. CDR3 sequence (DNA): TGTGCCGCCAGAGACAGGGGGCGGGGAGATACGCAGTATTTT. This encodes CAARDRGRGDTQYF.

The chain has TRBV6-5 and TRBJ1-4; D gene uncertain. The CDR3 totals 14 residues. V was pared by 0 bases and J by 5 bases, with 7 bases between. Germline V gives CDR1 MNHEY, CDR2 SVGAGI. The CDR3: CASSYSRRNEKLFF. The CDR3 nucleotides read TGTGCCAGCAGTTACTCGAGGAGGAATGAAAAACTGTTTTTT.

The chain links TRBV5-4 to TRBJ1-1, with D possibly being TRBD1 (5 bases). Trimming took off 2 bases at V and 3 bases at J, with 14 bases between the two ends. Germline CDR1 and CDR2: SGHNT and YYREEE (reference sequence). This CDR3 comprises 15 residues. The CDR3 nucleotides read TGTGCCAGCAGCTTAGGCGGTGGGGGGTACACTGAAGCTTTCTTT. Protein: CASSLGGGGYTEAFF.

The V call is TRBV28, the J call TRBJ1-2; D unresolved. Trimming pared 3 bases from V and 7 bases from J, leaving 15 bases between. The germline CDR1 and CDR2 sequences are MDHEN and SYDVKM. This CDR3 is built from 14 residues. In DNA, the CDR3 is TGTGCCAGCAGTTTGCCCTACCTATCCCTTGGCTACACCTTC. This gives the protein CASSLPYLSLGYTF.

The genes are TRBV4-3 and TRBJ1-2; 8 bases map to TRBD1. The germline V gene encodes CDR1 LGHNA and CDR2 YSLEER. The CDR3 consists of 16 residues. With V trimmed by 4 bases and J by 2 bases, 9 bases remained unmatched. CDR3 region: CASSLMGDRRNYGYTF. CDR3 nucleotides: TGCGCCAGCAGCCTCATGGGGGACAGGCGGAACTATGGCTACACCTTC.